This T cell receptor beta chain is drawn from a study of a mutant IDH1 vaccine in newly diagnosed glioma. V was clipped by 5 bases and J by 8 bases, with 10 bases between them. CDR3 length: 13 residues. The germline gives CDR1 LNHDA, CDR2 SQIVND (reference sequence). About this clone: What it recognizes is unknown.

Noted time point: week 35, safety follow-up. The study gave 300 ug of mutant IDH1 20-mer peptide per vaccine dose, with topical imiquimod. Clones were read by immunoSEQ multiplex PCR, and TCRdb kept only the in-frame ones, dropping some. The table includes about 69,000 clones, approximately 86% detected once. Source: PBMCs, taken from a glioma patient whose treatment included an IDH1 peptide vaccine. The TCR originated in a man aged 25-45 years with glioma. The rearrangement uses TRBV19 and TRBJ1-6, with D perhaps TRBD1 (5 bases). CDR3 DNA sequence: TGTGCCAGTAGTTTCCCAGGGTATTCACCCCTCCACTTT. Translating it yields CASSFPGYSPLHF.